The rows below give T cell receptor beta chains drawn from one sample of a study of spatial heterogeneity in lung cancer. TCRdb reprocessed the 5' RACE reads with MiXCR, giving one entry per CDR3 protein. This repertoire shows some 4,000 distinct CDR3 sequences, 5.3% found once; its top ten account for roughly 13%. The specimen comprised lung tumor tissue, sampled at surgery. Receptor source: a female donor with early-stage non-small cell lung cancer. Both conserved end residues are part of each CDR3. A D gene is named only where the DNA matches it firmly. A clone size is listed for some rows: how often the clone was seen (once, few, many), or a class if it is expanded.

clone size	V gene	J gene	D gene	CDR3 DNA	CDR3 protein
medium-sized	TRBV4-2	TRBJ1-1	NA	TGTGCCAGCAGCCAAGGGTTAGGGGTTAGCGCTGAAGCTTTCTTT	CASSQGLGVSAEAFF
many	TRBV6-2/TRBV6-3	TRBJ1-1	NA	TGTGCCAGCAACTCACGGGGGGATTTGAACACTGAAGCTTTCTTT	CASNSRGDLNTEAFF
medium-sized	TRBV6-6	TRBJ2-5	TRBD2	TGTGCCAGCAGTAAAACTAGCGGGAGGAGGAAAGAGACCCAGTACTTC	CASSKTSGRRKETQYF
few	TRBV30	TRBJ1-2	NA	TGTGCCTGGAGTCCACGAAGTTATGGCTACACCTTC	CAWSPRSYGYTF
few	TRBV7-2	TRBJ1-1	TRBD1	TGTGCCAGCAGACCAAGGGGAGCGACAGGGAAGCCTGAAGCTTTCTTT	CASRPRGATGKPEAFF
large	TRBV6-5	TRBJ1-2	TRBD1	TGTGCCAGCAGTCCGGGACAGACAACCCTCTATGGCTACACCTTC	CASSPGQTTLYGYTF
medium-sized	TRBV7-9	TRBJ2-3	TRBD2	TGTGCCAGCAGCTTAAGCGGGAGAGTAGTAGATACGCAGTATTTT	CASSLSGRVVDTQYF
NA	TRBV6-5	TRBJ1-1	NA	TGTGCCAGCAGTTACTCTAGGGGGGGCAGAAACACTGAAGCTTTCTTT	CASSYSRGGRNTEAFF
NA	TRBV5-1	TRBJ1-1	NA	TGCGCCAGCAGCTTGGGGCAGAGAAACACTGAAGCTTTCTTT	CASSLGQRNTEAFF
few	TRBV10-1	TRBJ2-2	TRBD1	TGCGCCAGCAGCGGACAGGGGTTCGGGGAGCTGTTTTTT	CASSGQGFGELFF
medium-sized	TRBV7-2	TRBJ1-2	TRBD1	TGTGCCAGCAGCTCAGTGGGACAGGGGGCAGGTGGCTACACCTTC	CASSSVGQGAGGYTF
medium-sized	TRBV7-2	TRBJ2-4	NA	TGTGCCAGCAGGGGGGAAAACATTCAGTACTTC	CASRGENIQYF
medium-sized	TRBV20-1	TRBJ1-1	NA	TGCAGTGCTTGGACGACGGGCACTGAAGCTTTCTTT	CSAWTTGTEAFF
medium-sized	TRBV18	TRBJ1-1	TRBD1	TGTGCCAGCTCGGGACAGTGGGACACTGAAGCTTTCTTT	CASSGQWDTEAFF
medium-sized	TRBV27	TRBJ1-6	NA	TGTGCCAGCAGTTTTCTACCCGGACGGCAGGGAGGTTCACCCCTCCACTTT	CASSFLPGRQGGSPLHF
NA	TRBV20-1	TRBJ1-3	TRBD1	TGCAGTGCTAGGGCAGGGGGCAATGGAAACACCATAAATTTT	CSARAGGNGNTINF
medium-sized	TRBV5-1	TRBJ2-5	NA	TGCGCCAGCAGCCCAGGGAGTGGGGACGAGACCCAGTACTTC	CASSPGSGDETQYF
medium-sized	TRBV6-2/TRBV6-3	TRBJ2-7	NA	TGTGCCAGCAGAGTTAACAAAGACGAGCAGTACTTC	CASRVNKDEQYF
few	TRBV7-2	TRBJ2-5	NA	TGTGCCAGCAGCTTAAGCGTCGTCAGAGCCGAAGAGACCCAGTACTTC	CASSLSVVRAEETQYF
medium-sized	TRBV30	TRBJ2-7	NA	TGTGCCTGGAGTGTAAATTTGGGAAGAGAGCAGTACTTC	CAWSVNLGREQYF
medium-sized	TRBV4-2	TRBJ1-1	NA	TGTGCCAGCAGCCAAGAATCGGGGGCCACTGAAGCTTTCTTT	CASSQESGATEAFF
NA	TRBV7-7	TRBJ2-1	TRBD2	TGTGCCAGCAGCTTAGCGGGGACTAGCACGCCCAATGAGCAGTTCTTC	CASSLAGTSTPNEQFF
medium-sized	TRBV13	TRBJ2-1	TRBD1	TGTGCCAGCAGCCCGCGGGACAGGGTCGGGAATGAGCAGTTCTTC	CASSPRDRVGNEQFF
medium-sized	TRBV7-2	TRBJ1-1	TRBD1	TGTGCCAGCAGCCTCCGACAGGGGGGGACTGAAGCTTTCTTT	CASSLRQGGTEAFF
medium-sized	TRBV9	TRBJ1-6	NA	TGTGCCAGCAGCGTTCGGGCTGCCTCCAATTCACCCCTCCACTTT	CASSVRAASNSPLHF
many	TRBV27	TRBJ2-5	TRBD1	TGTGCCAGCAGTTTTGCACAGGGGGCTGGGGAGACCCAGTACTTC	CASSFAQGAGETQYF
medium-sized	TRBV12-3/TRBV12-4	TRBJ2-5	NA	TGTGCCTCCCAGTCGTGGTCGACGGAGACCCAGTACTTC	CASQSWSTETQYF
medium-sized	TRBV7-2	TRBJ2-1	NA	TGTGCCAGCAGCGCGCAGAGGAACAATGAGCAGTTCTTC	CASSAQRNNEQFF
medium-sized	TRBV20-1	TRBJ2-1	NA	TGCAGTGCTTATCAGGGCAATGAGCAGTTCTTC	CSAYQGNEQFF
medium-sized	TRBV5-4	TRBJ2-6	TRBD2	TGTGCCAGCAGCTTGTCGGGACTAGCGGGAGTATCTGGGGCCAACGTCCTGACTTTC	CASSLSGLAGVSGANVLTF